The text below deals with one T cell receptor beta chain. Antigen: not known. Germline CDR1 is LGHNA and CDR2 is YSLEER. The CDR3 has 13 residues. These data belong to a study of CXCR3-negative and CXCR3-positive naive CD8 T cells. Study-wide background: Summed over all libraries, TRB reads came to 130 million to 150 million, with about 1.5 +/- 0.3 million per library.

At a few hundred thousand cells each, triplicate sorts were carried out for each CD8+ T cell subset. The method, 5' RACE with UMI labels, was used to prepare the TRB cDNA libraries. TCRdb reanalyzed the 5' RACE reads, giving one entry per CDR3 protein sequence and no DNA. This table holds 50,000 to 65,000 distinct CDR3 sequences. Notes on the study in general: Memory cells showed distinct TRBV-TRBJ patterns, while the two naive subsets matched. Compared with CXCR3-negative naive cells, CXCR3-positive naive cells showed more hydrophobic TRB CDR3s.

This TCR derives from a human donor in good health. Some clones in this sample may be carry-over from other donors' samples. The sample taken for sequencing was naive CXCR3- CD8+ T cells from blood. The subset is: CD45RO-CCR7+CD27+CD95- naive CD8+ T cells lacking CXCR3 (TNR3-). The gene calls are TRBV4-3 and TRBJ2-1. This CDR3 reads CASSQERNNEQFF.